This T cell receptor (beta chain) was documented in a study of blood T cell repertoires in COVID-19. The wider study: Nucleic acid was either cDNA or gDNA, and it came from T cells, B-cell-depleted T cells, or PBMCs.

Profiling relied on immunoSEQ multiplex PCR, and the TCRdb table lists in-frame clones only, not all of them. The table includes some 320,000 clones, over 75% detected once. The receptor comes from a woman aged 45-59 years who had recovered from COVID-19. The sequencing sample was made of peripheral blood.

CDR3 DNA sequence: TGTGCCAGTATTGGGCAGGCTAATGAAAAACTGTTTTTT. Amino acids: CASIGQANEKLFF. The rearrangement joins TRBV19 to TRBJ1-4, with D uncertain. The CDR3 covers 13 residues. Per germline, CDR1 LNHDA and CDR2 SQIVND (reference sequence). V dropped 7 bases and J dropped 3 bases, with 9 bases sitting between them.